The clone carrying this T cell receptor (beta chain) was picked up many times. Its matching antigen is unknown. The CDR3 is made up of 16 amino acids. Per the germline V gene, CDR1 is MDHEN and CDR2 is SYDVKM. After removal of 4 bases from V and 3 bases from J, the junction contained 11 bases not matched to a gene. These data come from a study of regulatory T cells in long-lasting Graves disease. Time point of the sample: newly diagnosed GD, antithyroid drugs for less than 3 months. PBMCs were the source of the RNA used for TCR sequencing. Under American Thyroid Association guidelines, Graves' disease was diagnosed. Both iRepertoire HTBI primers and Arm-PCR of CDR3 regions were used to build the TCR beta libraries. TCRdb used MiXCR to reprocess the multiplex PCR reads, holding one entry per CDR3 protein. In the table there are about 400,000 distinct CDR3 sequences, about 14% of which are singletons.

Points from the study as a whole: New patients shared fewer public clonotypes (about 1,000) than persistent patients did (around 2,900). Reduced TCR diversity was observed in persistent Graves' patients versus newly diagnosed patients. Newly diagnosed disease favored TRBV20-1 and TRBJ2-1 over persistent disease.

The sequence was collected from a female donor with Graves disease. Sequences were derived from peripheral blood mononuclear cells (PBMCs), sampled at new diagnosis, from a patient treated with antithyroid drugs. The chain is built from TRBV28 and TRBJ1-1; TRBD1 matches at 7 bases. The CDR3 sequence is CASSSIPGQTHTEAFF. The CDR3 DNA sequence: TGTGCCAGCAGTTCGATTCCGGGACAGACCCACACTGAAGCTTTCTTT.